What follows is one T cell receptor beta chain and its context. The method was immunoSEQ multiplex PCR; TCRdb's version includes in-frame clones alone and lacks a portion of them. Of over 50,000 clones in the sample, 70% to 90% were seen once. These data come from a study of Tregs in tolerant kidney transplant recipients. An overnight rest at 37°C with 200 IU/ml IL-2 preceded regulatory T cell sorting from thawed PBMCs. The CDR3 consists of 17 residues. Per germline, CDR1 SGHDN and CDR2 FVKESK. The chain is built from TRBV14 and TRBJ2-5; 8 bases align to TRBD2. The J call may be faulty, since TRBJ2-7 better matches the DNA end. This material consisted of Tregs from blood, taken before the transplant. This TCR came from a human donor who received a combined kidney and bone marrow transplant. The CDR3 loop reads CASSQERTRTSPYEQYF. For the CDR3, the DNA is TGTGCCAGCAGCCAAGAAAGAACTCGGACTAGCCCCTACGAGCAGTACTTC.